The 21 T cell receptor beta chains listed next were all sequenced from one sample in a study of T cell repertoires in cytomegalovirus infection. A single record per CDR3 protein comes from TCRdb applying MiXCR to the reads. The repertoire has about 920,000 distinct CDR3 sequences, 25% to 40% of them found once; the top ten carry roughly an eighth. Antigens for these TCRs are unknown. The sample here was cultured CD8+ T cells from PBMCs, taken from culture after CMV antigen stimulation. The receptors stem from a human donor in good health (CMV status not recorded). Some clones in this sample may be carry-over from other donors' samples.

This clonotype was picked up many times. This rearrangement joins TRBV6-2 or TRBV6-3 to TRBJ1-6, with 11 bases lining up with TRBD1. The CDR3 is made up of 15 amino acids. Per the germline V gene, CDR1 is MNHEY and CDR2 is SVGEGT. V lost 2 bases and J lost 10; bases outside the gene matches: 4. CDR3 sequence: CASSYRDRGDSPLHF. In DNA, the CDR3 is TGTGCCAGCAGTTACCGGGACAGGGGGGACTCACCCCTCCACTTT.

V usage is TRBV10-3 and J usage is TRBJ2-1; D uncertain. The germline gives CDR1 ENHRY, CDR2 SYGVKD. The V and J ends lost 10 bases and 10 bases respectively, with 14 bases between them. CDR3 size: 11 residues. The CDR3 loop is CATLQSGEQFF. CDR3 nucleotides: TGTGCCACCCTCCAGTCAGGAGAGCAGTTCTTC.

The V call is TRBV6-2 or TRBV6-3, the J call TRBJ2-2; perhaps TRBD1 as D (5 bases). CDR1 and CDR2 from the germline V gene are MNHEY and SVGEGT. The CDR3 has 10 residues. The V end was cut by 8 bases, the J end by 8 bases, with 6 bases between. CDR3 nucleotides: TGTGCCAGCCCAGGGGGGGAGCTGTTTTTT. Translated: CASPGGELFF.

Notes on this clonotype: Its ends do not fully match the called genes, so a read error is possible. The gene calls are TRBV7-6 and TRBJ1-1; TRBD1 matches 12 bases. CDR1 SGHVS and CDR2 FNYEAQ come from the germline V gene. The CDR3 consists of 14 residues. Here the CDR3 DNA reads TGTGTCAGCAGCTTGGGACAGGGGGCAACTGAAGCTTTCTTT. It encodes CVSSLGQGATEAFF.

The CDR3 protein is CASSQERGHYNEQFF. In nucleotides, the CDR3 is TGTGCCAGCAGCCAAGAAAGGGGACACTACAATGAGCAGTTCTTC. V is TRBV14 and J is TRBJ2-1; D is possibly TRBD1 (6 bases). The CDR3 has 15 residues. Germline values: CDR1 SGHDN, CDR2 FVKESK. The V gene lost 0 bases and the J gene lost 3 bases, with 9 bases spanning the gap.

The chain couples TRBV29-1 to TRBJ2-7, with 8 bases matching TRBD1. The CDR3 has 14 amino acids. Per the germline V gene, CDR1 is SQVTM and CDR2 is ANQGSEA. V was clipped by 2 bases and J by 3 bases; unmatched bases: 6. CDR3: CSVEFQGAGYEQYF. The CDR3 DNA reads as TGCAGCGTTGAATTTCAGGGGGCCGGCTACGAGCAGTACTTC.

This chain connects TRBV11-2 to TRBJ2-1; 9 nucleotides align to TRBD1. V shed 5 bases and J 8 bases; nucleotides not matched to a gene: 10. Per the germline V gene, CDR1 is SGHAT and CDR2 is FQNNGV. This CDR3 comprises 15 residues. The CDR3: CASSPDRGVSDEQFF. The CDR3 DNA follows: TGTGCCAGCAGCCCGGACAGGGGTGTTTCCGATGAGCAGTTCTTC.

The chain carries TRBV6-2 or TRBV6-3 and TRBJ2-1, with 11 bases matching TRBD2. The V gene end was trimmed by 0 bases and the J gene end by 8 bases; junction bases not matched to a gene: 9. CDR3 length: 17 residues. Germline CDR1 reads MNHEY; CDR2 reads SVGEGT. CDR3: CASSYSLAGGTGDEQFF. Here the CDR3 DNA reads TGTGCCAGCAGTTACTCGCTAGCGGGGGGTACCGGGGATGAGCAGTTCTTC.

This clonotype has more than one count but fewer than ten. The chain links TRBV6-6 to TRBJ2-7, with 9 bases fitting TRBD2. The V gene's germline CDR1 is MNHNY and CDR2 SVGAGI (reference sequence). V was clipped by 10 bases and J by 5 bases; unmatched bases: 3. This CDR3 spans 11 amino acids. CDR3 sequence reads: CATSSGDEQYV. CDR3 coding DNA: TGTGCCACCTCTAGCGGGGACGAGCAGTACGTC.

This sequence joins TRBV28 and TRBJ2-7, with D possibly TRBD1 on 6 matching bases. Looked up from germline, CDR1 is MDHEN and CDR2 is SYDVKM. Trimming cost V 7 bases and J 3 bases, with 13 bases left between them. The CDR3 has 13 residues. The CDR3 region is CASTEGHSYEQYV. The CDR3 bases are TGTGCCAGCACCGAGGGACACAGCTACGAGCAGTACGTC.

The sample holds a few counts of this clonotype. CDR3 sequence reads: CASTNSYEQYF. In DNA form, the CDR3 reads TGTGCCAGCACTAACTCCTACGAGCAGTACTTC. The V gene is TRBV25-1, the J gene TRBJ2-7; D is uncertain. V gave up 7 bases and J gave up 0 bases, with 4 bases separating them. The germline V gene encodes CDR1 MGHDK and CDR2 SYGVNS. CDR3 length: 11 amino acids.

This clonotype has just a few counts. CDR3 in DNA: TGTGCCAGCAGCTTAGAACGGAGCGTGCAGTTCTTC. Residues: CASSLERSVQFF. This chain uses TRBV7-9 with TRBJ2-1; D not certain. The germline V and J ends were trimmed by 1 base and 12 bases, with 10 bases remaining between them. The CDR3 is made up of 12 amino acids. Germline-derived CDR1 and CDR2 are SEHNR and FQNEAQ (reference sequence).

This clonotype was counted a few times. This rearrangement joins TRBV5-4 to TRBJ2-2; D possibly corresponds to TRBD2 (7 bases). The V gene's germline CDR1 is SGHNT and CDR2 YYREEE (reference sequence). The V end lost 4 bases, the J end lost 4 bases, and 11 bases lay between the germline ends. This CDR3 has 14 residues. CDR3 DNA: TGTGCCAGCAGCCTTGGGGGGGCCACCGGGGAGCTGTTTTTT. This encodes CASSLGGATGELFF.

This clonotype was found many times. V is TRBV19 and J is TRBJ1-1; the D is unclear. Germline loops: CDR1 LNHDA, CDR2 SQIVND (reference sequence). Trimming pared 3 bases from V and 0 bases from J, leaving 5 bases between. The CDR3 runs to 13 residues. The CDR3 bases are TGTGCCAGTAGTATCTCGCTGAACACTGAAGCTTTCTTT. This translates into CASSISLNTEAFF.

This chain uses TRBV27 with TRBJ2-1; D is perhaps TRBD1 (6 bases). Germline V gives CDR1 MNHEY, CDR2 SMNVEV (reference sequence). CDR3 length: 15 residues. Trimming took 0 bases from V and 7 from J, leaving 13 bases between them. The CDR3 loop is CASSLSQGHLNEQFF. The CDR3 DNA sequence: TGTGCCAGCAGTTTATCTCAGGGACACCTTAATGAGCAGTTCTTC.

V gene TRBV25-1 combines with J gene TRBJ1-2; D not certain. The V gene's germline CDR1 is MGHDK and CDR2 SYGVNS. The ends were cut back, 2 bases at V and 5 bases at J, with 9 bases in the middle. This CDR3 region has 13 residues. In nucleotides, the CDR3 is TGTGCCAGCAGTGAAGCAGGCATTTATGGCTACACCTTC. This translates into CASSEAGIYGYTF.

In its sample, this clonotype was seen a few times. The CDR3 nucleotides read TGCAGTGCTAGAGGGACGGGGGCGCAAGGAGAGCCGCCTGAAGCTTTCTTT. Translating gives CSARGTGAQGEPPEAFF. V usage is TRBV20-1 and J usage is TRBJ1-1, with a possible D match to TRBD1 (6 bases). Germline loops: CDR1 DFQATT, CDR2 SNEGSKA (reference sequence). The CDR3 consists of 17 residues. V shed 1 base and J shed 6 bases, with 24 bases lying between them.

Remarks on this clonotype: This may be a read error, as it is one base from a much larger clone. This chain links TRBV4-1 with TRBJ2-1; D possibly matches TRBD1 or TRBD2 (5 bases each). The CDR3 loop spans 13 amino acids. Germline V CDR1 and CDR2: MGHRA, YSYEKL. Trimming took 1 base from V and 9 from J, leaving 10 bases between them. The DNA of the CDR3 is TGCGCCAGCAGCCAAGGTCCAGGGAGTGAGCAGTTCTTC. It is translated as CASSQGPGSEQFF.

At least ten counts were recorded for this clonotype. The chain carries TRBV7-8 and TRBJ2-5; a weak D match, TRBD1 (6 bases). Germline values: CDR1 SGHVS, CDR2 FQNEAQ. CDR3 length equals 13 residues. V was clipped by 5 bases and J by 7 bases, with 14 bases between them. The CDR3 is CASSPGAVGTQYF. The CDR3, as DNA: TGTGCCAGCAGCCCAGGGGCGGTTGGGACCCAGTACTTC.

The chain carries TRBV6-1 and TRBJ2-5; D is unresolved. The V gene lost 5 bases and the J gene lost 1 base, with 11 bases spanning the gap. The germline V gene has CDR1 MNHNS and CDR2 SASEGT. The CDR3 covers 14 residues. DNA of the CDR3: TGTGCCAGCAGTTCCGTAAATCCCCAAGAGACCCAGTACTTC. The encoded protein is CASSSVNPQETQYF.

The CDR3 reads CASSLANRALEQYF. CDR3 bases: TGCGCCAGCAGCTTGGCCAACAGGGCTTTGGAGCAGTACTTC. The genes are TRBV5-1 and TRBJ2-7, with D maybe TRBD1 (6 bases). Trimming took off 0 bases at V and 7 bases at J, with 14 bases between the two ends. CDR3 length: 14 residues. Germline loops: CDR1 SGHRS, CDR2 YFSETQ.